The 14 T cell receptor beta chains below were found in one sample sequenced in a study of T cells after somatic rescue of genetic block. This table comes from immunoSEQ multiplex PCR, and its TCRdb copy is limited to in-frame clones, with some not included. Of around 100,000 clones in the sample, around nine tenths were seen once. What was sequenced was peripheral blood mononuclear cells (PBMCs). These receptors were collected from a woman aged 18-29 years.

This chain uses TRBV19 with TRBJ2-1; 7 nucleotides line up with TRBD2. The CDR3 contains 14 residues. Germline values: CDR1 LNHDA, CDR2 SQIVND (reference sequence). The ends lost 5 bases at V and 4 bases at J; junction bases unmatched: 5. The CDR3 sequence: CASSPGEGYNEQFF. CDR3 coding DNA: TGTGCCAGTAGTCCGGGGGAGGGGTACAATGAGCAGTTCTTC.

The chain has TRBV5-1 and TRBJ2-1; D gene unclear. Trimming removed 4 bases from V and 5 bases from J, with 13 bases in between. CDR3 size: 14 residues. The germline gives CDR1 SGHRS, CDR2 YFSETQ. DNA for the CDR3: TGCGCCAGCAGCCCGGTACCCCCCGACAATGAGCAGTTCTTC. Translated: CASSPVPPDNEQFF. Full variable domain (missing parts from reference TRBV5-1 and TRBJ2-1): KAGVTQTPRYLIKTRGQQVTLSCSPISGHRSVSWYQQTPGQGLQFLFEYFSETQRNKGNFPGRFSGRQFSNSRSEMNVSTLELGDSALYLCASSPVPPDNEQFFGPGTRLTVL.

CDR3 sequence: CAWSTSGGYTF. CDR3 in DNA: TGTGCCTGGAGTACCAGCGGAGGCTACACCTTC. The V and J genes are TRBV30 and TRBJ1-2; D unresolved. The CDR3 extends over 11 amino acids. Trimming took 2 bases from V and 8 from J, leaving 9 bases between them. Germline CDR1 and CDR2: GTSNPN and SVGIG (reference sequence).

This chain uses TRBV7-2 with TRBJ1-2, with TRBD1 as a possible D gene (6 bases). Trimming cost V 5 bases and J 4 bases, with 14 bases left between them. This CDR3 is 14 amino acids long. Germline-derived CDR1 and CDR2 are SGHTA and FQGNSA. The CDR3 coding sequence is TGTGCCAGCAGCCCCGGGGGGCCTAGCTATGGCTACACCTTC. It codes for CASSPGGPSYGYTF.

The chain is built from TRBV7-2 and TRBJ1-3; D call uncertain. V was cut by 8 bases and J by 0 bases, with 8 bases left in between. The CDR3 contains 13 residues. CDR1 is SGHTA, CDR2 FQGNSA, per germline. The CDR3 protein is CASQMYSGNTIYF. The CDR3 nucleotides are TGTGCCAGCCAAATGTACTCTGGAAACACCATATATTTT. Complete variable domain (other parts from reference TRBV7-2 and TRBJ1-3): GAGVSQSPSNKVTEKGKDVELRCDPISGHTALYWYRQSLGQGLEFLIYFQGNSAPDKSGLPSDRFSAERTGGSVSTLTIQRTQQEDSAVYLCASQMYSGNTIYFGEGSWLTVV.

This clone was seen just once. The genes are TRBV30 and TRBJ2-2; D call uncertain. Germline CDR1 and CDR2: GTSNPN and SVGIG (reference sequence). Trimming removed 0 bases at V and 6 bases at J, with 2 bases between. The CDR3 loop spans 11 amino acids. The CDR3 here is CAWSVSGELFF. CDR3 DNA sequence: TGTGCCTGGAGTGTTTCCGGGGAGCTGTTTTTT.

V is TRBV28 and J is TRBJ1-2, with no clear D. The germline V and J ends were trimmed by 2 bases and 4 bases, with 5 bases remaining between them. The CDR3 spans 12 residues. Looked up from germline, CDR1 is MDHEN and CDR2 is SYDVKM. The chain's CDR3 is CASSLGSYGYTF. The CDR3 nucleotides read TGTGCCAGCAGTTTAGGCAGCTATGGCTACACCTTC.

V usage is TRBV6-4 and J usage is TRBJ2-1, with D possibly being TRBD1 (5 bases). The CDR3 contains 15 residues. V was shortened by 3 bases and J by 5 bases, with 14 bases between the two germline ends. Germline V CDR1 and CDR2: MRHNA, SNTAGT. CDR3 coding DNA: TGTGCCAGCAGTGAGGCGGCAGGGTCAAACAATGAGCAGTTCTTC. It translates to CASSEAAGSNNEQFF.

V is TRBV29-1 and J is TRBJ2-6; no reliable D call. The CDR3 covers 21 residues. Germline V lookup: CDR1 SQVTM, CDR2 ANQGSEA. Trimming took 0 bases from V and 0 from J, leaving 24 bases between them. The CDR3 DNA sequence: TGCAGCGTTGAAGACCCCCCCGGACCCGAACTCTCCATCTCTGGGGCCAACGTCCTGACTTTC. Protein: CSVEDPPGPELSISGANVLTF.

The chain's CDR3 is CASSPGGRRETQYF. CDR3 DNA sequence: TGTGCCAGCAGCCCGGGGGGCCGGAGAGAGACCCAGTACTTC. The chain employs TRBV7-3 and TRBJ2-5, with D perhaps matching TRBD2 (7 bases). The CDR3 has 14 residues. The germline V gene encodes CDR1 SGHTA and CDR2 FQGTGA. Trimming took off 5 bases at V and 4 bases at J, with 14 bases between the two ends.

This rearrangement joins TRBV6-5 to TRBJ2-7; D unclear. Trimming pared 6 bases from V and 6 bases from J, leaving 12 bases between. Germline CDR1 MNHEY, CDR2 SVGAGI. The CDR3 loop spans 12 amino acids. The CDR3 bases are TGTGCCAGCAGCTCCACGGTGGGCGAGCAGTACTTC. Protein: CASSSTVGEQYF.

The rearrangement joins TRBV10-2 to TRBJ1-5, with unresolved D. Germline assignment: CDR1 WSHSY and CDR2 SAAADI. The CDR3 is 18 residues long. Trimming removed 7 bases from V and 2 bases from J, with 24 bases in between. The CDR3 is CASTSIAEAFRGNQPQHF. The CDR3 nucleotides read TGCGCCAGCACCTCAATCGCGGAGGCATTTCGTGGCAATCAGCCCCAGCATTTT.

This clone turned up a few times. The J gene is TRBJ1-3, the V gene TRBV5-4; a possible D gene is TRBD1 (6 bases). Trimming cost V 0 bases and J 8 bases, with 12 bases left between them. CDR1 is SGHNT, CDR2 YYREEE, per germline (reference sequence). The CDR3 is 14 amino acids. The CDR3 bases are TGTGCCAGCAGCTTGGCGCAGGGGCGATACACCATATATTTT. This sequence encodes CASSLAQGRYTIYF.

This chain connects TRBV7-9 to TRBJ1-6, with a weak D call TRBD1 (6 bases). V lost 1 base, J lost 5 bases, and 12 bases lay in between. Per germline, CDR1 SEHNR and CDR2 FQNEAQ (reference sequence). The CDR3 is 16 amino acids. CDR3 loop: CASSLGDRPNNSPLHF. In nucleotides, the CDR3 is TGTGCCAGCAGCTTAGGTGACAGGCCTAATAATTCACCCCTCCACTTT.